This TCR beta chain was retrieved from a study of cytomegalovirus exposure and HLA in healthy donors. Study-wide results and limits: Sequencing had likely introduced a cluster of highly shared sequence variants as an artifact. Equally common other TCR beta chains were less clonally expanded than HLA-associated ones, a later analysis found. Rare TCR sequences predominated, though certain public TCRs were found in many donors.

The PCR made use of 60 Vbeta and 13 Jbeta primers. The data were produced by immunoSEQ multiplex PCR, yet TCRdb's version contains in-frame clones alone and is incomplete. The table shows approximately 150,000 clones, with roughly 79% occurring only once. With regard to this clone: The antigen is not known.

As for the donors, each was a healthy bone marrow donor. The sequenced sample consisted of PBMCs. This clonotype was obtained from a middle-aged woman in good health and CMV-seronegative.

CDR3 region: CASSLGQKAADGYTF. The CDR3 bases are TGTGCCAGCAGCTTGGGTCAGAAAGCGGCAGATGGCTACACCTTC. This sequence joins TRBV5-8 and TRBJ1-2; D is unclear. With 0 bases removed from V and 6 bases from J, the gap between germline ends came to 15 bases. The CDR3 loop spans 15 amino acids. The germline V gene encodes CDR1 SGHTS and CDR2 YDEGEE.